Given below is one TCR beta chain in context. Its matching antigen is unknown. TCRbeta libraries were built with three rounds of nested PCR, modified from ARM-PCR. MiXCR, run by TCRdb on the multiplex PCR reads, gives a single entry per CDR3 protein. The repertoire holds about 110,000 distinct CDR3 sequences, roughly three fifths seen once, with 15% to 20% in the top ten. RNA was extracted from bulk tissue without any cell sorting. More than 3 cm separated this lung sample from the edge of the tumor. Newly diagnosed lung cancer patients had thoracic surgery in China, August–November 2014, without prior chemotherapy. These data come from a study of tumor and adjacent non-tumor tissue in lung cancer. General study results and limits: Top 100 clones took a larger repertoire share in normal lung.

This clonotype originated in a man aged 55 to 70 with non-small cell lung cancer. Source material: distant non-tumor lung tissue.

The CDR3 DNA sequence: TGTGCCAGCAGCACGGGCCCCGCCAGTAGCAATCAGCCCCAGCATTTT. Residues: CASSTGPASSNQPQHF. V gene TRBV12-3 or TRBV12-4 combines with J gene TRBJ1-5; no firm D call. The V and J ends lost 6 bases and 0 bases respectively, with 15 bases between them. The CDR3 sequence is 16 residues long.